Listed here are 9 T cell receptor beta chains from one sample, sequenced in a study of pediatric ulcerative colitis. Only in-frame clones appear in the TCRdb table, and some are missing; sequencing was by immunoSEQ multiplex PCR. The data show some 57,000 clones, around 86% seen once. Source material: blood. The receptors come from a boy aged 5 to 17 who was a control in a study of pediatric ulcerative colitis.

The V call is TRBV19, the J call TRBJ2-1; no firm D call. This CDR3 has 12 residues. The V gene's germline CDR1 is LNHDA and CDR2 SQIVND (reference sequence). V lost 3 bases and J 8 bases, leaving 8 bases between the germline ends. CDR3 bases: TGTGCCAGTAGTATTGGGTGGGATGAGCAGTTCTTC. It is translated as CASSIGWDEQFF.

This chain joins TRBV5-1 and TRBJ2-5, with TRBD2 as a possible D gene (6 bases). V was clipped by 7 bases and J by 5 bases, with 9 bases between them. The germline V gene has CDR1 SGHRS and CDR2 YFSETQ. This CDR3 has 11 residues. The CDR3 sequence is CASGGSETQYF. The CDR3 DNA is TGCGCCAGCGGGGGGTCGGAGACCCAGTACTTC. Using reference TRBV5-1 and TRBJ2-5 for the parts outside the CDR3, the full variable domain is KAGVTQTPRYLIKTRGQQVTLSCSPISGHRSVSWYQQTPGQGLQFLFEYFSETQRNKGNFPGRFSGRQFSNSRSEMNVSTLELGDSALYLCASGGSETQYFGPGTRLLVL.

In this sample, this clone turned up a few times. The J gene is TRBJ1-5, the V gene TRBV5-1, with D perhaps TRBD1 (6 bases). Trimming removed 5 bases at V and 7 bases at J, with 19 bases between. Germline CDR1 is SGHRS and CDR2 is YFSETQ. The CDR3 length is 15 residues. CDR3 region: CASSLHAGVGQPQHF. The CDR3, as DNA: TGCGCCAGCAGTCTACACGCAGGGGTAGGACAGCCCCAGCATTTT.

The chain is built from TRBV7-2 and TRBJ1-5; tentative D call: TRBD1 (6 bases). The CDR3 is made up of 15 amino acids. CDR1 and CDR2 (germline): SGHTA, FQGNSA. V lost 1 base to trimming and J lost 4 bases, with 11 bases between them. The CDR3 DNA reads as TGTGCCAGCAGCTTAGTTGGGGGACAAAATCAGCCCCAGCATTTT. It translates to CASSLVGGQNQPQHF.

The V and J genes are TRBV6-6 and TRBJ1-1; D is possibly TRBD1 (5 bases). Germline CDR1 MNHNY, CDR2 SVGAGI (reference sequence). The CDR3 runs 12 residues. V was trimmed by 5 bases and J by 1 base, leaving 5 bases between them. The CDR3 reads CASSQGNTEAFF. In DNA form, the CDR3 reads TGTGCCAGCAGTCAGGGGAACACTGAAGCTTTCTTT.

This chain joins TRBV2 and TRBJ1-1; D gene uncertain. Between the trimmed V and J ends, which lost 6 bases and 1 base, there was a span of 9 bases. The CDR3 has 13 residues. Per the germline V gene, CDR1 is SNHLY and CDR2 is FYNNEI. The CDR3 loop is CASSLDGNTEAFF. CDR3 DNA: TGTGCCAGCAGCCTGGACGGGAACACTGAAGCTTTCTTT.

V gene TRBV28 combines with J gene TRBJ1-1; a possible D gene is TRBD1 (5 bases). The CDR3 has 17 residues. Germline CDR1 MDHEN, CDR2 SYDVKM. V was pared by 7 bases and J by 0 bases, with 21 bases between. CDR3 region: CASTATWGGTLNTEAFF. The CDR3 DNA is TGTGCCAGCACAGCGACCTGGGGCGGAACCCTGAACACTGAAGCTTTCTTT.

The chain has TRBV5-1 and TRBJ2-7, with a tentative D call TRBD1 (6 bases). The ends were cut back, 0 bases at V and 6 bases at J, with 16 bases in the middle. The germline gives CDR1 SGHRS, CDR2 YFSETQ. The CDR3 spans 15 residues. For the CDR3, the DNA is TGCGCCAGCAGCTTGGACGCAGGGGAGCCGGGCGAGCAGTACTTC. It yields the protein CASSLDAGEPGEQYF. The variable domain in full, with the rest retrieved from reference TRBV5-1 and TRBJ2-7, is KAGVTQTPRYLIKTRGQQVTLSCSPISGHRSVSWYQQTPGQGLQFLFEYFSETQRNKGNFPGRFSGRQFSNSRSEMNVSTLELGDSALYLCASSLDAGEPGEQYFGPGTRLTVT.

The chain employs TRBV29-1 and TRBJ1-2; weak D call: TRBD1 (5 bases). V lost 4 bases to trimming and J lost 3 bases, with 12 bases between them. Germline V gene sequence: CDR1 SQVTM, CDR2 ANQGSEA. The CDR3 is 13 amino acids. The DNA for the CDR3 is TGCAGCGTTGTGACAGATACCTACTATGGCTACACCTTC. Translation gives CSVVTDTYYGYTF. Full variable domain (outside the CDR3, taken from reference TRBV29-1 and TRBJ1-2): SAVISQKPSRDICQRGTSLTIQCQVDSQVTMMFWYRQQPGQSLTLIATANQGSEATYESGFVIDKFPISRPNLTFSTLTVSNMSPEDSSIYLCSVVTDTYYGYTFGSGTRLTVV.